This TCR beta chain derives from a study of T cells in Graves' hyperthyroidism and ophthalmopathy (dated by TCRdb to between 2018 and 2020). Study-wide context: Peripheral blood samples were taken at initial diagnosis, before any treatment was given. Following sampling, methimazole starting at 30 mg daily was given to hyperthyroidism patients, and high-dose intravenous methylprednisolone was given to ophthalmopathy patients. Whether ophthalmopathy could be predicted prospectively was tested in an independent validation cohort made up of approximately 19 hyperthyroidism patients plus 17 patients who later progressed to ophthalmopathy. The paper reports TCR Vbeta CDR3 sequencing of some 140 peripheral blood samples: over 40 ophthalmopathy, under 85 hyperthyroidism and 17 progressor patients. The study also compared thyroid tissue and blood T-cell repertoires from over 5 Graves' hyperthyroidism patients. The roughly 91 discovery patients were randomly split 7:3 into training and test sets. To identify TCR V-J signatures that set the groups apart, the researchers used a discovery cohort of 100 patients, made up of 43 with Graves' ophthalmopathy and 57 with stable Graves' hyperthyroidism. Study-wide conclusions, independent of this receptor: Most expanded thyroid clonotypes (frequency above 0.001) were also detected in blood, a finding suggesting that blood repertoires may reflect thyroid immune responses. During validation, the model predicted progression to ophthalmopathy a median of roughly 7.1 months ahead of onset, with more than 60% sensitivity and 72% to 85% specificity. A model built on a 13 V-J signature distinguished ophthalmopathy from stable hyperthyroidism, reaching 85% to 90% sensitivity and approximately 83% specificity in cross-validation and 80%/75% in testing. No statistical method was used to fix the sample size in advance, and group allocation was not hidden from the investigators.

The junction shows trimming of 0 bases on V and 4 bases on J, plus 5 bases between the germline ends. From the cysteine through the phenylalanine, the CDR3 covers 13 amino acids. Only the CDR3 DNA is retained, 39 bases long and in frame from the first base. For CDR1 and CDR2, the germline V gene lists WSHSY and SAAADI. Moderately to severely active disease, a Clinical Activity Score of at least 3, a NOSPECS grade of at least 4, and a duration under 3 months were present in ophthalmopathy patients. The study excluded patients with uncontrolled infections, other autoimmune diseases, pregnancy or lactation. Clinical symptoms, serum thyroxine and TRAb, thyroid ultrasound, and orbital computed tomography formed the basis for the diagnoses. PBMCs were isolated from 8 to 10 ml of fresh peripheral blood by Ficoll-Paque density gradient centrifugation. Total RNA was extracted using Trizol reagent, and RNA quality was assessed on an Agilent 2100 Bioanalyzer.

The TCR beta CDR3 regions were amplified from RNA transcripts. For the first round of RT-PCR on the TCR CDR3, the HTBI primer set was used together with the Qiagen OneStep RT-PCR kit. A second multiplex PCR round built the libraries, followed by size selection and purification. Paired-end sequencing of the libraries was performed with 100 bp reads on an Illumina HiSeq2000. From the authors' description of their analysis: SOAPnuke was used to process the raw data, throwing out any read that contained adapters or uncalled bases, had a mean Phred below 15, or lacked an exact constant-primer or identifier match. COPE v1.2.5 was used to merge the high-quality paired reads, and each unique nucleotide sequence was defined as a clonotype. Clonotypes were aligned to IMGT TRBV, TRBD and TRBJ reference segments using MiTCR v1.1. Analysis was restricted to V-J combinations with a frequency above 0.0001, which covered 99.2% of repertoires. The TCS score was defined as F50 (clonal expansion) divided by E x V (chaos), with BLOSUM62-based TCRdist calculated between CDR3 peptides within each V-J. Welch's t-statistics and random forest reduced around 550 V-J features to 13, which were used in a naive Bayes classifier (R e1071). TCRdb applied fastp at Q25 and MiXCR to the public reads, then kept only in-frame beta chains. Rows matching on CDR3 protein sequence are summarized as one entry with the most common DNA and genes. The V and J calls were not made by the authors but by TCRdb's processing. Counted in this sample were about 410,000 distinct CDR3 sequences; about 14% of them appeared once. The ten largest clones take up about 19% of the sample.

To note about this clonotype: Its antigen is unknown. Base qualities are not at hand, and no much larger clone is one base apart.

The TCR comes from a woman between 25 and 40 years old with Graves' ophthalmopathy. The chain is assembled from TRBV10-2 and TRBJ2-3; the D segment cannot be called with confidence. Sequencing input: blood. The DNA sequence is TGCGCCAGCAGTGAGTCGGCACCAGATACGCAGTATTTT. Translated, this gives CASSESAPDTQYF.